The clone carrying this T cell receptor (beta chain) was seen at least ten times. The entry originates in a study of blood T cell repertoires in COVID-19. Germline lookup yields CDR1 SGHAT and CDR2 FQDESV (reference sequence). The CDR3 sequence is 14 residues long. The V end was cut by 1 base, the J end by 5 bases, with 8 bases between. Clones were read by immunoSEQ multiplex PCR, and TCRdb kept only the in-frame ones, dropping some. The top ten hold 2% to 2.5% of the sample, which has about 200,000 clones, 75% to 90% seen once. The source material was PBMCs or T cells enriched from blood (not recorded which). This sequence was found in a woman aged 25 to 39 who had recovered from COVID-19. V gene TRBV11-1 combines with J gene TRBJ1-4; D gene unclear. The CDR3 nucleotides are TGTGCCAGCAGCTTAGGATCACGGAATGAAAAACTGTTTTTT. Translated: CASSLGSRNEKLFF.